Each of the 32 T cell receptor beta chains below was sequenced from the same sample in a study of early T cells in non-severe SARS-CoV-2 infection. MiXCR, applied by TCRdb to the 5' RACE reads, yields one record per CDR3 protein. The sample includes tens of thousands of distinct CDR3 sequences, roughly 10% of them seen just once. Sequencing was performed on whole blood, taken at baseline. The receptor source for this set is an adult who was a healthcare worker with PCR-confirmed SARS-CoV-2 infection or an uninfected control (not recorded which).

Ten or more counts support this clonotype. The V call is TRBV20-1, the J call TRBJ1-1, with D unclear. The ends were cut back, 6 bases at V and 2 bases at J, with 10 bases in the middle. In germline, CDR1 is DFQATT, CDR2 SNEGSKA (reference sequence). This CDR3 has 12 amino acids. The CDR3 coding sequence is TGCAGTGCCAGACGGATTAACACTGAAGCTTTCTTT. This gives the protein CSARRINTEAFF.

The rearrangement uses TRBV6-5 and TRBJ1-2; maybe TRBD1 (5 bases). Trimming pared 7 bases from V and 3 bases from J, leaving 12 bases between. This CDR3 comprises 13 residues. Germline values: CDR1 MNHEY, CDR2 SVGAGI. This CDR3 reads CASKKTVDYGYTF. In nucleotides, the CDR3 is TGTGCCAGCAAGAAGACAGTGGACTATGGCTACACCTTC.

The chain combines TRBV30 with TRBJ1-5; D is unclear. Trimming shortened V by 2 bases and J by 4 bases, and 9 bases separated the two germline ends. Germline assignment: CDR1 GTSNPN and CDR2 SVGIG (reference sequence). This CDR3 has 13 amino acids. DNA of the CDR3: TGTGCCTGGAGTAGGGCAAGAAATCAGCCCCAGCATTTT. This translates into CAWSRARNQPQHF.

This clonotype showed up many times. The chain recombines TRBV10-3 with TRBJ2-1, with D perhaps TRBD1 (5 bases). This CDR3 is built from 15 residues. Trimming pared 3 bases from V and 2 bases from J, leaving 11 bases between. The germline V gene encodes CDR1 ENHRY and CDR2 SYGVKD. CDR3 sequence: CAISDRGSTYNEQFF. The CDR3 nucleotides read TGTGCCATCAGTGATAGGGGTTCAACCTACAATGAGCAGTTCTTC.

J is TRBJ1-1 and V is TRBV7-2; D ambiguous. The CDR3 is 14 residues long. In germline, CDR1 is SGHTA, CDR2 FQGNSA. Deletions cut 5 bases from V and 1 base from J, with 11 bases between. This CDR3 is CASSSLTWNTEAFF. CDR3 bases: TGTGCCAGCAGCAGTTTGACGTGGAACACTGAAGCTTTCTTT.

A single count supports this clonotype. The chain has TRBV27 and TRBJ2-2; unclear D gene. The V and J ends lost 8 bases and 5 bases respectively, with 12 bases between them. The CDR3 totals 13 residues. The germline gives CDR1 MNHEY, CDR2 SMNVEV (reference sequence). CDR3 protein: CASSRGETGELFF. The CDR3 DNA reads TGTGCCAGCTCTCGTGGAGAAACCGGGGAGCTGTTTTTT.

The V call is TRBV25-1, the J call TRBJ1-1; D gene uncertain. V gave up 2 bases and J gave up 0 bases, with 7 bases separating them. This CDR3 has 14 residues. Per germline, CDR1 MGHDK and CDR2 SYGVNS. The chain's CDR3 is CASSETRLNTEAFF. The CDR3 bases are TGTGCCAGCAGTGAAACTCGCCTGAACACTGAAGCTTTCTTT.

V gene TRBV20-1 combines with J gene TRBJ1-2; D unresolved. Germline V gene lookup returns CDR1 DFQATT and CDR2 SNEGSKA (reference sequence). V was cut by 6 bases and J by 0 bases, with 17 bases left in between. This CDR3 spans 15 amino acids. CDR3 protein: CSARSNQLANYGYTF. The CDR3 DNA follows: TGCAGTGCCAGAAGTAACCAGTTAGCTAACTATGGCTACACCTTC.

This clonotype was found many times. J is TRBJ1-4 and V is TRBV3-1; unclear D gene. The CDR3 totals 15 residues. Germline V lookup: CDR1 LGHDT, CDR2 YNNKEL (reference sequence). V lost 1 base and J lost 7, with 13 bases in between. The CDR3 DNA follows: TGTGCCAGCAGCCAAGGGCCCCAGCCGGGTGAAAAACTGTTTTTT. This gives the protein CASSQGPQPGEKLFF.

The table lists this clonotype with many counts. The V call is TRBV12-3 or TRBV12-4, the J call TRBJ2-2, with D tentatively TRBD1 or TRBD2 (5 bases each). The CDR3 has 14 residues. V lost 5 bases and J lost 4, with 11 bases in between. CDR3 residues: CASSPSGPTGELFF. CDR3 coding DNA: TGTGCCAGCAGTCCCTCGGGACCCACCGGGGAGCTGTTTTTT.

This clonotype was counted at least ten times. The V gene is TRBV10-2, the J gene TRBJ2-1, with 12 bases that match TRBD2. J lost 7 bases, V lost 3 bases, and 4 bases had no gene match. Germline values: CDR1 WSHSY, CDR2 SAAADI. The CDR3 has 15 residues. The CDR3 DNA sequence: TGCGCCAGCAGTGACCCGACTAGCGGGAGTAATGAGCAGTTCTTC. Encoded protein: CASSDPTSGSNEQFF.

This clonotype was seen many times. J is TRBJ2-7 and V is TRBV5-1; the match to TRBD2 covers 7 bases. V lost 6 bases to trimming and J lost 6 bases; unmatched junction nucleotides: 15. The CDR3 consists of 15 residues. Germline CDR1 reads SGHRS; CDR2 reads YFSETQ. The CDR3 sequence is CASKPSARGDGEQYF. As DNA, the CDR3 is TGCGCCAGCAAACCCTCTGCTCGGGGGGACGGCGAGCAGTACTTC.

As concerns this clonotype: Given a much more abundant clone one base away, this may be a read error. No conserved phenylalanine or tryptophan ends this CDR3, so it is likely a read error. The chain uses TRBV10-3 and TRBJ2-5, with 8 positions matching TRBD1. The CDR3 spans 13 residues. CDR1 ENHRY and CDR2 SYGVKD come from the germline V gene. V lost 11 bases to trimming and J lost 2 bases; unmatched junction nucleotides: 7. This chain's CDR3 is CAVRDRIQETQYS. For the CDR3, the DNA is TGTGCCGTCCGGGACAGGATACAAGAGACCCAGTACTCC.

This clonotype was found a few times. The chain carries TRBV5-1 and TRBJ2-3; D is possibly TRBD1 (6 bases). The CDR3 runs to 14 residues. V lost 3 bases, J lost 2 bases, and 10 bases lay in between. Per the germline V gene, CDR1 is SGHRS and CDR2 is YFSETQ. Here the CDR3 DNA reads TGCGCCAGCAGCTCAGGACAGAACACAGATACGCAGTATTTT. As protein: CASSSGQNTDTQYF.

The chain carries TRBV7-8 and TRBJ2-1; D may be TRBD2 (6 bases). V gave up 2 bases and J gave up 3 bases, with 11 bases separating them. Germline V CDR1 and CDR2: SGHVS, FQNEAQ. This CDR3 has 15 amino acids. The CDR3 here is CASSLPLGGYNEQFF. The CDR3 DNA follows: TGTGCCAGCAGCTTACCCCTCGGGGGCTACAATGAGCAGTTCTTC.

This clonotype was seen at least ten times. The CDR3 region is CSARGPGRKTQYF. The CDR3 region has the DNA TGCAGTGCTAGAGGCCCCGGAAGAAAGACCCAGTACTTC. The rearrangement links TRBV20-1 to TRBJ2-5; D is unresolved. There are 13 residues in the CDR3. The V gene lost 1 base and the J gene lost 6 bases, with 12 bases spanning the gap. Germline V lookup: CDR1 DFQATT, CDR2 SNEGSKA (reference sequence).

The sample holds a few counts of this clonotype. The chain recombines TRBV3-1 with TRBJ2-7; tentative D call: TRBD1 (6 bases). Germline V gene data show CDR1 as LGHDT and CDR2 as YNNKEL (reference sequence). This CDR3 has 13 residues. V lost 1 base to trimming and J lost 7 bases, with 11 bases between them. CDR3 protein: CASSQVPQGEQYF. The CDR3 DNA is TGTGCCAGCAGCCAAGTACCTCAGGGGGAGCAGTACTTC.

This clonotype occurred once. V is TRBV14 and J is TRBJ2-1, with a possible D match to TRBD1 (6 bases). The CDR3 is made up of 15 amino acids. CDR1 is SGHDN and CDR2 is FVKESK in the germline V gene. Trimming removed 0 bases from V and 8 bases from J, with 14 bases in between. CDR3 bases: TGTGCCAGCAGCCAAGAGACAGGCTGGATGGATGAGCAGTTCTTC. Residues: CASSQETGWMDEQFF.

This clonotype was detected only a few times. The chain combines TRBV10-3 with TRBJ2-7; 12 nucleotides align to TRBD1. Germline V gene data show CDR1 as ENHRY and CDR2 as SYGVKD. V dropped 11 bases and J dropped 3; count of bases not matched to a gene: 11. The CDR3 runs to 15 residues. The CDR3 nucleotides are TGTGCCGCTAAAGGGACAGGGGGCGGTTTCTACGAGCAGTACTTC. Its protein product is CAAKGTGGGFYEQYF.

The chain combines TRBV28 with TRBJ2-1; 16 bases are shared with TRBD2. The germline V gene encodes CDR1 MDHEN and CDR2 SYDVKM. Trimming at V came to 5 bases and at J to 4 bases, leaving 8 bases not matched to a gene. The CDR3 extends over 18 amino acids. The CDR3 nucleotides are TGTGCCAGCAGTCCCGGGACTAGCGGGAGGGGGGTTTACAATGAGCAGTTCTTC. Its protein is CASSPGTSGRGVYNEQFF.

This clonotype has ten or more counts. This chain connects TRBV20-1 to TRBJ1-6; 7 bases line up with TRBD1. The CDR3 sequence is 14 residues long. CDR1 is DFQATT and CDR2 is SNEGSKA in the germline V gene (reference sequence). V shed 3 bases and J 7 bases; nucleotides not matched to a gene: 6. This CDR3 reads CSASTGTENSPLHF. In DNA form, the CDR3 reads TGCAGTGCTAGTACCGGGACAGAGAATTCACCCCTCCACTTT.

There are a few counts of this clonotype. V usage is TRBV29-1 and J usage is TRBJ2-3, with 8 bases that match TRBD2. There are 13 residues in the CDR3. Per germline, CDR1 SQVTM and CDR2 ANQGSEA. V was pared by 6 bases and J by 2 bases, with 4 bases of the junction left unmatched. The DNA for the CDR3 is TGCAGCGTCTTACTAGCGGACACAGATACGCAGTATTTT. Its translation: CSVLLADTDTQYF.

This chain links TRBV5-1 with TRBJ2-2; D may be TRBD1 or TRBD2 (5 bases each). V was pared by 6 bases and J by 3 bases, with 15 bases between. CDR1 is SGHRS, CDR2 YFSETQ, per germline. This CDR3 is built from 15 residues. The CDR3 DNA is TGCGCCAGCACGAGGGAGACAGTAGACACCGGGGAGCTGTTTTTT. Residues: CASTRETVDTGELFF.

This clonotype has more than one count but fewer than ten. This chain joins TRBV5-1 and TRBJ2-7; no clear D. CDR1 SGHRS and CDR2 YFSETQ come from the germline V gene. The CDR3 spans 13 residues. V was pared by 4 bases and J by 5 bases, with 13 bases between. In nucleotides, the CDR3 is TGCGCCAGCAGCCAGGAGCGAGCGAACGAGCAGTACTTC. Its protein product is CASSQERANEQYF.

V gene TRBV5-1 combines with J gene TRBJ2-5; TRBD1 might be the D (5 bases). The CDR3 is made up of 13 amino acids. Trimming took off 4 bases at V and 3 bases at J, with 10 bases between the two ends. CDR1 is SGHRS, CDR2 YFSETQ, per germline. As DNA, the CDR3 is TGCGCCAGCAGCCCAGGGCAGGAAGAGACCCAGTACTTC. Amino acid sequence: CASSPGQEETQYF.

This clonotype was found many times. CDR3 coding DNA: TGCGCCAGCAGCCAAGATACCCTTCTGGGTTCCTCCTACGAGCAGTACTTC. It codes for CASSQDTLLGSSYEQYF. The chain joins TRBV4-1 to TRBJ2-7, with D uncertain. CDR3 length: 17 residues. Germline V gene data show CDR1 as MGHRA and CDR2 as YSYEKL. Trimming removed 0 bases at V and 0 bases at J, with 15 bases between.

The table lists this clonotype with a few counts. V gene TRBV4-1 combines with J gene TRBJ2-1; no reliable D call. Germline V gene lookup returns CDR1 MGHRA and CDR2 YSYEKL. The CDR3 is 13 amino acids. Trimming took off 2 bases at V and 8 bases at J, with 10 bases between the two ends. DNA of the CDR3: TGCGCCAGCAGCCAATTTGTTAGAGATGAGCAGTTCTTC. It is translated as CASSQFVRDEQFF.

This clonotype showed up just a few times. The chain carries TRBV7-2 and TRBJ2-5; no definite D call. V was shortened by 0 bases and J by 3 bases, with 8 bases between the two germline ends. The CDR3 totals 14 residues. Germline V gene lookup returns CDR1 SGHTA and CDR2 FQGNSA. CDR3 in amino acids: CASSLAGWEETQYF. Written as DNA, the CDR3 is TGTGCCAGCAGCTTAGCCGGATGGGAAGAGACCCAGTACTTC.

The chain uses TRBV28 and TRBJ2-7; D call uncertain. The CDR3 is 12 residues long. With 6 bases removed from V and 5 bases from J, the gap between germline ends came to 11 bases. Germline loops: CDR1 MDHEN, CDR2 SYDVKM. The CDR3 DNA reads as TGTGCCAGCAGCTCCGGACGGAACGAGCAGTACTTC. Translating gives CASSSGRNEQYF.

This clonotype was detected a few times. A read error may account for a junction end that differs from germline. This sequence joins TRBV3-1 and TRBJ2-2; 7 nucleotides match TRBD2. CDR3 length: 14 amino acids. Germline V gene data show CDR1 as LGHDT and CDR2 as YNNKEL (reference sequence). The CDR3 reads CASTQAGFTGELFF. Here the CDR3 DNA reads TGTGCCAGCACCCAAGCGGGATTTACCGGGGAGCTGTTTTTT.

This clonotype occurred many times. The chain uses TRBV7-8 and TRBJ2-3, with no clear D. The germline gives CDR1 SGHVS, CDR2 FQNEAQ. Trimming left V 4 bases short and J 2 bases short, with 7 bases between. There are 13 residues in the CDR3. The CDR3 DNA reads TGTGCCAGCAGCTCCTCTTACACAGATACGCAGTATTTT. Translating it yields CASSSSYTDTQYF.

This clonotype was picked up a small number of times. This rearrangement joins TRBV10-2 to TRBJ2-5; the D is unclear. Germline V gene sequence: CDR1 WSHSY, CDR2 SAAADI. Trimming removed 3 bases at V and 4 bases at J, with 15 bases between. The CDR3 extends over 15 amino acids. CDR3 coding DNA: TGCGCCAGCAGTGATTGGAGAAGGGCTGGAGAGACCCAGTACTTC. This sequence encodes CASSDWRRAGETQYF.